This T cell receptor beta chain originates from a study of shared clonotypes between healthy human individuals. CD4+ cell separation produced CD45RA+ naive and CD45RA-negative memory subsets. The study's findings and limits: Against clonotypes common to all four donors, non-shared ones had lower generation probabilities.

In regard to this clone: As yet, its antigen is unknown.

The CDR3 loop spans 15 amino acids. Trimming left V 0 bases short and J 5 bases short, with 14 bases between. The germline V gene has CDR1 MGHRA and CDR2 YSYEKL. Data came from immunoSEQ multiplex PCR; TCRdb stores just in-frame clones and leaves some out. The table lists 2 million to 2.5 million clones, 95% of them singletons, with roughly 0.13% in the top ten. Specimen: naive CD4+ T cells sorted from blood. Subset reported: CD45RA+ positively selected. The V gene is TRBV4-1, the J gene TRBJ2-7; unclear D gene. The receptor comes from a man between 18 and 35 years old in good health. CDR3 bases: TGCGCCAGCAGCCAAGAATCCAGGCCCTCAGACGAGCAGTACTTC. This encodes CASSQESRPSDEQYF.